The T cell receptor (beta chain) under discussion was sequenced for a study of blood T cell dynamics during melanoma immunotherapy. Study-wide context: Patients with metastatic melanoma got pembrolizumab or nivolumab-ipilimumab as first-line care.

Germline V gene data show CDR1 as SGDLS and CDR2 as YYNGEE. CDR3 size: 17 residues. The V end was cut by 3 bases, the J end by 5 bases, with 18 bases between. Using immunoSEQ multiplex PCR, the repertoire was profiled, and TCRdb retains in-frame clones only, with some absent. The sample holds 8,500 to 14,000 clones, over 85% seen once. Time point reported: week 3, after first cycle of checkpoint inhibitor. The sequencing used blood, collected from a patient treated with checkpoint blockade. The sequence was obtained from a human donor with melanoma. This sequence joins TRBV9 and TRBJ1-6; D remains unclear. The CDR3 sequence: CASSEYSNPSHNSPLHF. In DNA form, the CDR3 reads TGTGCCAGCAGCGAGTACTCGAACCCGTCCCATAATTCACCCCTCCACTTT.